Listed below are T cell receptor beta chains from one sample, sequenced in a study of blood T cell repertoires in COVID-19. TCRdb keeps only in-frame clones here, not all; method: immunoSEQ multiplex PCR. This sample carries some 45,000 clones, around 90% of them seen once, and the ten largest clones take 15% to 17%. The sequenced sample was peripheral blood. The origin of the receptors is a man in his fifties or sixties with active COVID-19. The CDR3 runs from the conserved cysteine through the conserved F or W. The D gene is left open where the match is weak.

j_call d_call v_call cdr3_nt cdr3_aa
TRBJ1-1 . TRBV19 TGTGCCAGTAGTATTAGACAGGTCTTGGTGAACACTGAAGCTTTCTTT CASSIRQVLVNTEAFF
TRBJ2-2 TRBD2 TRBV7-8 TGTGCCAGCAGCTCAGGACTAGCGGGGGGCACCGGGGAGCTGTTTTTT CASSSGLAGGTGELFF
TRBJ2-7 TRBD2 TRBV30 TGTGCCTGCCGGGGGGGGGACCGTGGCTACGAGCAGTACTTC CACRGGDRGYEQYF
TRBJ2-7 TRBD1 TRBV19 TGTGCCAGTAGCCGCCGGGACAGGCCTTTCTCCTACGAGCAGTACTTC CASSRRDRPFSYEQYF
TRBJ2-7 TRBD1 TRBV7-3 TGTGCCAGCAGCTTATACAGGGGCCACGAGCAGTACTTC CASSLYRGHEQYF
TRBJ1-2 . TRBV4-1 TGCGCCAGCAGCCAAGATCTGGGCAGGGCCACCGCTAACTATGGCTACACCTTC CASSQDLGRATANYGYTF
TRBJ1-3 TRBD1 TRBV5-6 TGTGCCAGCAGCTTGGGACAGGGGGTTTCTGGAAACACCATATATTTT CASSLGQGVSGNTIYF
TRBJ1-2 TRBD1 TRBV3-1/TRBV3-2 TGTGCCAGCAGTCAAAACAGGGGTAGCGGCTACACCTTC CASSQNRGSGYTF
TRBJ2-2 . TRBV5-6 TGTGCCAGCAGCTCGAACCCCGCAGGACACCTCGGGGAGCTGTTTTTT CASSSNPAGHLGELFF
TRBJ2-2 . TRBV5-6 TGTGCCAGCAGCTTTGGGAGAACCGGGGAGCTGTTTTTT CASSFGRTGELFF
TRBJ2-7 . TRBV21-1 TGTGCCAGCAGCAATGGGGGCGAGGGTAACGAGCAGTACTTC CASSNGGEGNEQYF